These 26 T cell receptor beta chains were sequenced from one sample in a study of control samples from healthy donors and cancer patients. Profiling relied on immunoSEQ multiplex PCR, and the TCRdb table lists in-frame clones only, not all of them. The sample consists of tens of thousands of clones, roughly 87% of them appearing once. Specimen: blood. The receptors here all came from a woman between 45 and 65 years old in good health.

This clone occurred a few times. V gene TRBV5-1 combines with J gene TRBJ2-7, with 9 bases matching TRBD1. The CDR3 is 14 amino acids. Germline V gives CDR1 SGHRS, CDR2 YFSETQ. Trimming took 7 bases from V and 2 from J; bases not matched to a gene: 7. CDR3 sequence: CASQTGTGTYEQYF. In DNA form, the CDR3 reads TGCGCCAGCCAAACCGGGACAGGGACCTACGAGCAGTACTTC.

The chain joins TRBV30 to TRBJ2-7; D is ambiguous. CDR1 and CDR2 from the germline V gene are GTSNPN and SVGIG (reference sequence). V was shortened by 0 bases and J by 4 bases, with 7 bases between the two germline ends. The CDR3 consists of 12 residues. CDR3 coding DNA: TGTGCCTGGAGTGTACAGATATACGAGCAGTACTTC. This codes for CAWSVQIYEQYF.

This chain connects TRBV10-2 to TRBJ1-3, with TRBD1 as a possible D gene (5 bases). Trimming cost V 1 base and J 0 bases, with 7 bases left between them. Germline values: CDR1 WSHSY, CDR2 SAAADI. The CDR3 is made up of 15 amino acids. CDR3 residues: CASSEWGGSGNTIYF. Written as DNA, the CDR3 is TGCGCCAGCAGTGAGTGGGGCGGCTCTGGAAACACCATATATTTT.

This clone was detected a few times. The rearrangement uses TRBV25-1 and TRBJ1-1; D not resolved. V lost 3 bases and J 2 bases, leaving 4 bases between the germline ends. The CDR3 extends over 12 amino acids. The germline V gene has CDR1 MGHDK and CDR2 SYGVNS. CDR3 loop: CASSDYNTEAFF. CDR3 nucleotides: TGTGCCAGCAGTGATTATAACACTGAAGCTTTCTTT.

J is TRBJ1-5 and V is TRBV7-8; no clear D gene. This CDR3 is built from 14 residues. Germline V gene lookup returns CDR1 SGHVS and CDR2 FQNEAQ. V lost 0 bases and J 3 bases, leaving 6 bases between the germline ends. CDR3 nucleotide sequence: TGTGCCAGCAGCTTAGCGAGGTCCAATCAGCCCCAGCATTTT. The encoded protein is CASSLARSNQPQHF.

V gene TRBV6-5 combines with J gene TRBJ1-1, with 8 bases fitting TRBD1. The CDR3 covers 16 residues. The germline V gene has CDR1 MNHEY and CDR2 SVGAGI. The V and J ends lost 6 bases and 2 bases, in that order; junction bases with no gene match: 11. CDR3 coding DNA: TGTGCCAGCAGCTACGGGAGGGCAGGGGGCAACACTGAAGCTTTCTTT. Protein: CASSYGRAGGNTEAFF.

This rearrangement joins TRBV5-1 to TRBJ1-2; the D gene is possibly TRBD1 (5 bases). Germline CDR1 reads SGHRS; CDR2 reads YFSETQ. The CDR3 length is 15 residues. V was shortened by 4 bases and J by 0 bases, with 13 bases between the two germline ends. The CDR3 nucleotides are TGCGCCAGCAGCGCTTATACAGGTTCTAACTATGGCTACACCTTC. Protein product: CASSAYTGSNYGYTF.

The CDR3 reads CASSQEPGTNSYEQYF. Written as DNA, the CDR3 is TGCGCCAGCAGCCAAGAACCCGGGACAAACTCCTACGAGCAGTACTTC. This chain uses TRBV4-1 with TRBJ2-7; the D gene is possibly TRBD1 (6 bases). Between the trimmed V and J ends, which lost 0 bases and 0 bases, there was a span of 12 bases. This CDR3 comprises 16 residues. Germline CDR1 is MGHRA and CDR2 is YSYEKL.

The genes are TRBV12-5 and TRBJ2-1, with D hard to call. The CDR3 is made up of 17 amino acids. Germline lookup yields CDR1 LGHNT and CDR2 FRNRAP. With 0 bases removed from V and 0 bases from J, the gap between germline ends came to 12 bases. The chain's CDR3 is CASGLVVSRSSYNEQFF. The DNA for the CDR3 is TGTGCTAGTGGTTTGGTAGTTAGCCGAAGCTCCTACAATGAGCAGTTCTTC. Supplemented by reference TRBV12-5 and TRBJ2-1, the full variable domain reads DARVTQTPRHKVTEMGQEVTMRCQPILGHNTVFWYRQTMMQGLELLAYFRNRAPLDDSGMPKDRFSAEMPDATLATLKIQPSEPRDSAVYFCASGLVVSRSSYNEQFFGPGTRLTVL.

This chain uses TRBV5-1 with TRBJ2-7; 9 nucleotides match TRBD1. The V gene's germline CDR1 is SGHRS and CDR2 YFSETQ. The CDR3 is 14 amino acids. After removal of 3 bases from V and 6 bases from J, the junction contained 7 bases not matched to a gene. The CDR3 here is CASSSGQGLGEQYF. CDR3 DNA sequence: TGCGCCAGCAGCTCCGGACAGGGGTTGGGCGAGCAGTACTTC.

The rearrangement links TRBV19 to TRBJ2-7; tentative D call: TRBD1 (5 bases). CDR3 length equals 13 residues. Between the trimmed V and J ends, which lost 2 bases and 7 bases, there was a span of 12 bases. CDR1 and CDR2 from the germline V gene are LNHDA and SQIVND (reference sequence). CDR3 in DNA: TGTGCCAGTAGTATAAGGGGTCTCCGGGAGCAGTACTTC. Amino acid sequence: CASSIRGLREQYF.

This chain connects TRBV19 to TRBJ2-3; tentatively, D is TRBD1 (6 bases). The CDR3 covers 14 residues. The germline gives CDR1 LNHDA, CDR2 SQIVND (reference sequence). V lost 8 bases and J lost 2, with 14 bases in between. CDR3 nucleotides: TGTGCCAGTGGAAAACAGGGCGCCACAGATACGCAGTATTTT. This encodes CASGKQGATDTQYF. The entire variable domain, with the rest obtained from reference TRBV19 and TRBJ2-3, is as follows: DGGITQSPKYLFRKEGQNVTLSCEQNLNHDAMYWYRQDPGQGLRLIYYSQIVNDFQKGDIAEGYSVSREKKESFPLTVTSAQKNPTAFYLCASGKQGATDTQYFGPGTRLTVL.

The chain links TRBV21-1 to TRBJ2-7; the D call in the table, TRBD1, was not verified against the DNA. TRBV21-1 is a known pseudogene. This CDR3 contains 14 residues. The CDR3 DNA sequence: TGTGCCAGCAACCAAAAGGAGCAGGGCCACGAGCAGTACTTC. As protein: CASNQKEQGHEQYF.

The genes are TRBV6-5 and TRBJ1-2; 9 nucleotides match TRBD1. Germline CDR1 is MNHEY and CDR2 is SVGAGI. V shed 6 bases and J 2 bases; nucleotides not matched to a gene: 1. The CDR3 loop spans 13 amino acids. The CDR3 nucleotides are TGTGCCAGCAGGGGACAGGGCAACTATGGCTACACCTTC. This encodes CASRGQGNYGYTF.

Here the CDR3 reads CASGLPPRAFF. The CDR3, as DNA: TGTGCCTCCGGACTGCCTCCGCGAGCTTTCTTT. V usage is TRBV19 and J usage is TRBJ1-1; unclear D gene. Trimming pared 11 bases from V and 10 bases from J, leaving 17 bases between. This CDR3 has 11 residues. Germline CDR1 and CDR2: LNHDA and SQIVND (reference sequence). Variable domain in full (rest from reference TRBV19 and TRBJ1-1): DGGITQSPKYLFRKEGQNVTLSCEQNLNHDAMYWYRQDPGQGLRLIYYSQIVNDFQKGDIAEGYSVSREKKESFPLTVTSAQKNPTAFYLCASGLPPRAFFGQGTRLTVV.

This clone was detected only once. V gene TRBV6-5 combines with J gene TRBJ1-5; tentatively, D is TRBD1 (5 bases). This CDR3 spans 14 amino acids. V gave up 2 bases and J gave up 6 bases, with 11 bases separating them. Germline V gene lookup returns CDR1 MNHEY and CDR2 SVGAGI. CDR3 region: CASSYMLGLQPQHF. The CDR3 DNA follows: TGTGCCAGCAGTTACATGTTGGGGCTTCAGCCCCAGCATTTT.

In this sample, this clone turned up a few times. Within the sample, other DNA sequences also encode this same CDR3. The chain uses TRBV6-5 and TRBJ2-7, with 8 bases identical to TRBD1. Trimming cost V 2 bases and J 3 bases; bases outside gene matches: 3. The CDR3 extends over 14 amino acids. Germline V lookup: CDR1 MNHEY, CDR2 SVGAGI. As DNA, the CDR3 is TGTGCCAGCAGTTACGGGACAGGATTCTACGAGCAGTACTTC. Translated, it gives CASSYGTGFYEQYF.

V and J are TRBV24-1 and TRBJ2-1, with TRBD2 identical over 7 bases. The J segment lost 5 bases and the V segment lost 3 bases, leaving 9 bases of the junction unmatched. The CDR3 has 16 residues. The germline V gene has CDR1 KGHDR and CDR2 SFDVKD. CDR3 sequence (DNA): TGTGCCACCAGTGATCCCTCCCGAGGGAGGGACAATGAGCAGTTCTTC. Translation gives CATSDPSRGRDNEQFF.

The chain has TRBV3-1 (or the pseudogene TRBV3-2) and TRBJ1-4, with 12 bases fitting TRBD1. The CDR3 extends over 16 amino acids. The germline V gene has CDR1 LGHDT and CDR2 YNNKEL (reference sequence). The V gene end was trimmed by 4 bases and the J gene end by 3 bases; junction bases not matched to a gene: 3. The CDR3 loop reads CASSLGQGAANEKLFF. The CDR3, as DNA: TGTGCCAGCAGCCTGGGACAGGGGGCGGCTAATGAAAAACTGTTTTTT.

The CDR3, as DNA: TGCGCCAGCAGCCAAGGGCAGGGGCCGAAAACTGAAGCTTTCTTT. Translated, it gives CASSQGQGPKTEAFF. The V call is TRBV4-1, the J call TRBJ1-1; D is possibly TRBD1 (6 bases). This CDR3 has 15 amino acids. Germline V gene lookup returns CDR1 MGHRA and CDR2 YSYEKL. V was cut by 1 base and J by 5 bases, with 14 bases left in between.

This clone was recorded a few times. The chain is built from TRBV15 and TRBJ2-5; D not certain. The CDR3 runs to 15 residues. CDR1 LNHNV and CDR2 YYDKDF come from the germline V gene (reference sequence). With 6 bases removed from V and 0 bases from J, the gap between germline ends came to 14 bases. The CDR3 region is CATRLSMGYQETQYF. Written as DNA, the CDR3 is TGTGCCACCAGACTCTCGATGGGGTACCAAGAGACCCAGTACTTC.

The chain couples TRBV5-4 to TRBJ2-3; possible D gene TRBD2, 7 bases. Trimming shortened V by 4 bases and J by 1 base, and 19 bases separated the two germline ends. This CDR3 contains 17 residues. Germline V gives CDR1 SGHNT, CDR2 YYREEE (reference sequence). The CDR3 loop reads CASSPKGGGLGTDTQYF. For the CDR3, the DNA is TGTGCCAGCAGCCCGAAGGGGGGGGGACTTGGCACAGATACGCAGTATTTT.

The chain combines TRBV5-1 with TRBJ1-2; no firm D call. The ends were cut back, 4 bases at V and 3 bases at J, with 13 bases in the middle. Germline CDR1 reads SGHRS; CDR2 reads YFSETQ. The CDR3 spans 14 residues. In DNA form, the CDR3 reads TGCGCCAGCAGCACCGGAATGTCGGACTATGGCTACACCTTC. This codes for CASSTGMSDYGYTF.

Only one count was recorded for this clone. J is TRBJ1-6 and V is TRBV27, with unresolved D. Germline loops: CDR1 MNHEY, CDR2 SMNVEV (reference sequence). Trimming took 5 bases from V and 11 from J, leaving 10 bases between them. This CDR3 spans 12 amino acids. The CDR3, as DNA: TGTGCCAGCAGTCCCCCGGGCGCACCCCTCCACTTT. Residues: CASSPPGAPLHF.

The V call is TRBV27, the J call TRBJ2-7; TRBD2 agrees at 7 bases. The CDR3 has 14 residues. The V gene end was trimmed by 3 bases and the J gene end by 5 bases; junction bases not matched to a gene: 7. CDR1 is MNHEY, CDR2 SMNVEV, per germline (reference sequence). CDR3 protein: CASSFRDYTDEQYF. The DNA of the CDR3 is TGTGCCAGCAGTTTTAGGGACTACACTGACGAGCAGTACTTC.

The chain joins TRBV6-5 to TRBJ2-7; tentatively, D is TRBD1 or TRBD2 (5 bases each). Trimming took off 7 bases at V and 3 bases at J, with 19 bases between the two ends. CDR1 and CDR2 from the germline V gene are MNHEY and SVGAGI. The CDR3 is 15 amino acids. CDR3 coding DNA: TGTGCCAGCACCACGACAGCGGAACCCCACTACGAGCAGTACTTC. This sequence encodes CASTTTAEPHYEQYF.